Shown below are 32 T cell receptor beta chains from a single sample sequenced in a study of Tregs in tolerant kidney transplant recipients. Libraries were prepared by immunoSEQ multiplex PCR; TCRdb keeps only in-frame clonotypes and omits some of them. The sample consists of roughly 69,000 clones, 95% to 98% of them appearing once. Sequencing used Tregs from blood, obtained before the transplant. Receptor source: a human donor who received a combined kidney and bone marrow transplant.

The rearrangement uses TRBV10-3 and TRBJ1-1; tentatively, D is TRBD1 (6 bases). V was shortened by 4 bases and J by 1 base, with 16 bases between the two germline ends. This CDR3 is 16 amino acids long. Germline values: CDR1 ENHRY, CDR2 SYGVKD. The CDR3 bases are TGTGCCATCAGTGGGGTTATTGGGGGCAGGAACACTGAAGCTTTCTTT. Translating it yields CAISGVIGGRNTEAFF.

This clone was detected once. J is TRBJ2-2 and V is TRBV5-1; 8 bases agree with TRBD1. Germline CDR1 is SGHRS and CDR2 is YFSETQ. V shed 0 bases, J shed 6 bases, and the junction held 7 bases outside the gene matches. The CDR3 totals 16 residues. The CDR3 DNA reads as TGCGCCAGCAGCTTGGCCACGGACAGGGTATCCGGGGAGCTGTTTTTT. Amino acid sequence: CASSLATDRVSGELFF.

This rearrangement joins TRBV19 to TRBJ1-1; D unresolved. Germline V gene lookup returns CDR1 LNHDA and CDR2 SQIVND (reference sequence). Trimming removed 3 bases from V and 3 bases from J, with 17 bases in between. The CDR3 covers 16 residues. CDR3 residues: CASSIIPGRKDTEAFF. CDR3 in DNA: TGTGCCAGTAGTATTATCCCGGGTCGTAAGGACACTGAAGCTTTCTTT.

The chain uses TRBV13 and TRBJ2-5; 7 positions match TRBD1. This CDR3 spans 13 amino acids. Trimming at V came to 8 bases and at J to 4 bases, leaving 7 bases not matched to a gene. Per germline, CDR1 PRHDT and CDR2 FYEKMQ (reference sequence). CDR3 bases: TGTGCCAGCCGTAGGGACAGATTAGAGACCCAGTACTTC. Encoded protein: CASRRDRLETQYF.

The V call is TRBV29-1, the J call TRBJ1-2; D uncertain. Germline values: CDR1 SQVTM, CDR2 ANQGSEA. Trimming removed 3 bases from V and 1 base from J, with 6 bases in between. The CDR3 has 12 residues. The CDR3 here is CSVEGLNYGYTF. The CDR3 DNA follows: TGCAGCGTTGAGGGCCTTAACTATGGCTACACCTTC.

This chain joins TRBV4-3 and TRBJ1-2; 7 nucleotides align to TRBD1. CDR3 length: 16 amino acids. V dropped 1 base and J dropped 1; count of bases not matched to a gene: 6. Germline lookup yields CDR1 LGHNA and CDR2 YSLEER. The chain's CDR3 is CASSQAGQRVNYGYTF. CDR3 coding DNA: TGCGCCAGCAGCCAAGCGGGACAGAGAGTTAACTATGGCTACACCTTC.

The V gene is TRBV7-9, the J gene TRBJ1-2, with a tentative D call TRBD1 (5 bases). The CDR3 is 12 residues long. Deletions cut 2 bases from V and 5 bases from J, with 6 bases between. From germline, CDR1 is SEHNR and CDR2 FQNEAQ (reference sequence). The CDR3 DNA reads TGTGCCAGCAGCTTACGGGGGTATGGCTACACCTTC. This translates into CASSLRGYGYTF.

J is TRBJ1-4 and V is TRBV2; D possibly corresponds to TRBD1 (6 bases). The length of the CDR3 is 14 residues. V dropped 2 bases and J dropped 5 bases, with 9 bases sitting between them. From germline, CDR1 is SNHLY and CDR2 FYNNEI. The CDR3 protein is CASSERGANEKLFF. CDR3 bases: TGTGCCAGCAGTGAACGGGGGGCCAATGAAAAACTGTTTTTT.

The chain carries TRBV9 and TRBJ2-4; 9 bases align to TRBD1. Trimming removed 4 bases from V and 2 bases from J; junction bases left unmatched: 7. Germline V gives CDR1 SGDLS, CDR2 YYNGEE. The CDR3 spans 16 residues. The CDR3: CASSLRQGVSKNIQYF. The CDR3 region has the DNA TGTGCCAGCAGCCTCCGACAGGGGGTCTCCAAAAACATTCAGTACTTC.

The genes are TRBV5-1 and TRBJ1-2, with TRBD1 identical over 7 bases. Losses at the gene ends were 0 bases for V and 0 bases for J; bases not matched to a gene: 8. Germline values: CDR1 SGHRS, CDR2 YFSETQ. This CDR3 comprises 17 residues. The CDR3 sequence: CASSLEVGGEPNYGYTF. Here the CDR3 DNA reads TGCGCCAGCAGCTTGGAGGTAGGGGGCGAACCTAACTATGGCTACACCTTC. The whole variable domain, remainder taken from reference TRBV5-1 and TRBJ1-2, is KAGVTQTPRYLIKTRGQQVTLSCSPISGHRSVSWYQQTPGQGLQFLFEYFSETQRNKGNFPGRFSGRQFSNSRSEMNVSTLELGDSALYLCASSLEVGGEPNYGYTFGSGTRLTVV.

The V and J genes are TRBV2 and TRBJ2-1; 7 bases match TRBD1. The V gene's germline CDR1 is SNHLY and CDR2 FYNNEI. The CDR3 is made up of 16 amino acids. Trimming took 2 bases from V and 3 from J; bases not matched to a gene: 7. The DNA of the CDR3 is TGTGCCAGCAGTGAATTGAGAGGGACAGACTACAATGAGCAGTTCTTC. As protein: CASSELRGTDYNEQFF.

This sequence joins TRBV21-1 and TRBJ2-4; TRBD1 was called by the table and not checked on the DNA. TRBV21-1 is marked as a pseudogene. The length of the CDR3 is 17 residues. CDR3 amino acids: CATLNPRQGLAKNIQYF. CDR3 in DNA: TGTGCCACCCTTAACCCGAGGCAGGGATTAGCCAAAAACATTCAGTACTTC.

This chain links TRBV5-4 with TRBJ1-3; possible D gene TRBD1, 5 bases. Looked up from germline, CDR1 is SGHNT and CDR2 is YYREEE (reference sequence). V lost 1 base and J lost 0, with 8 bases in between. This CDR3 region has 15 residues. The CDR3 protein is CASSLPGGSGNTIYF. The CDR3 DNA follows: TGTGCCAGCAGCTTGCCGGGGGGCTCTGGAAACACCATATATTTT.

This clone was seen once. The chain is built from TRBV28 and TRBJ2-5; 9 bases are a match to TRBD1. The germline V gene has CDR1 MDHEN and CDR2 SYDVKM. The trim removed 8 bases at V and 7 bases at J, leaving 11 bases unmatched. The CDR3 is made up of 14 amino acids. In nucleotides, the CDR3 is TGTGCCAGCCGAATACAGGGGGCATTCGGGACCCAGTACTTC. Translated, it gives CASRIQGAFGTQYF.

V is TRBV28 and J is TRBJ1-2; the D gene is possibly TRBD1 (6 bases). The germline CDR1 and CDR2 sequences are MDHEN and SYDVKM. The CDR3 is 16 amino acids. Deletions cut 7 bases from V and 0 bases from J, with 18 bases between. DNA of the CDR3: TGTGCCAGCATCCGGACAGCCGAAATCTCTAACTATGGCTACACCTTC. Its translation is CASIRTAEISNYGYTF.

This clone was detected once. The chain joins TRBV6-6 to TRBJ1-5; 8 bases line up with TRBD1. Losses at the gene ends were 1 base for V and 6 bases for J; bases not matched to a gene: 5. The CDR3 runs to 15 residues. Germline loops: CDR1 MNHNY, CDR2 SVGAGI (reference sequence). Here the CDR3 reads CASSYLTGGPQPQHF. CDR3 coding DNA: TGTGCCAGCAGTTACTTAACAGGGGGGCCTCAGCCCCAGCATTTT.

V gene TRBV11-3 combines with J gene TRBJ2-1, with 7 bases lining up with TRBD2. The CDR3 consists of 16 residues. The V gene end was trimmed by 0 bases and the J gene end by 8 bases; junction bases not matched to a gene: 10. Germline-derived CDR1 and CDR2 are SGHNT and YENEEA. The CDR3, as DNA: TGTGCCAGCAGCTTAGATTCGTTGGGCGGGAGCTATGAGCAGTTCTTC. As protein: CASSLDSLGGSYEQFF. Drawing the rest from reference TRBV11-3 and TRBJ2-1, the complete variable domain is EAGVVQSPRYKIIEKKQPVAFWCNPISGHNTLYWYLQNLGQGPELLIRYENEEAVDDSQLPKDRFSAERLKGVDSTLKIQPAELGDSAVYLCASSLDSLGGSYEQFFGPGTRLTVL.

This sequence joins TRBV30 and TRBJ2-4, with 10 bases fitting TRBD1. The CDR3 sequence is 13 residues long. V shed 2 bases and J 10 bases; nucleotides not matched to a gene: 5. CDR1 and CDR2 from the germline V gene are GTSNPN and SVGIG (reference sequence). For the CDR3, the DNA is TGTGCCTGGAGTCTCGGACAGGGGGGAATTCAGTACTTC. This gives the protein CAWSLGQGGIQYF.

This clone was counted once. The CDR3 DNA follows: TGTGCCAGCAGCTTATCCGCGGGACAGGGCACGTACGAGCAGTACTTC. It is translated as CASSLSAGQGTYEQYF. V and J are TRBV7-9 and TRBJ2-7, with 9 bases identical to TRBD1. Germline V gene lookup returns CDR1 SEHNR and CDR2 FQNEAQ (reference sequence). Trimming cost V 2 bases and J 4 bases; bases outside gene matches: 9. The CDR3 is 16 amino acids.

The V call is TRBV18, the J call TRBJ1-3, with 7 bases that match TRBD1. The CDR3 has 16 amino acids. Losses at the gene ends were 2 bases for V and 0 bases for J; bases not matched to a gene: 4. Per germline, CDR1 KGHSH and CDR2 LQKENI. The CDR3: CASSPKGTASGNTIYF. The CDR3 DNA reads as TGTGCCAGCTCACCAAAGGGGACAGCCTCTGGAAACACCATATATTTT.

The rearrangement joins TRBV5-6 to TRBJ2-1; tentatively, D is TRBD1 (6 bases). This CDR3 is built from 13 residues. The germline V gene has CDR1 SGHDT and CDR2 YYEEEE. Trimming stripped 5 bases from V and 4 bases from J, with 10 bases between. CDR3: CASRRTVYNEQFF. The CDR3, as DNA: TGTGCCAGCAGGCGGACAGTATACAATGAGCAGTTCTTC.

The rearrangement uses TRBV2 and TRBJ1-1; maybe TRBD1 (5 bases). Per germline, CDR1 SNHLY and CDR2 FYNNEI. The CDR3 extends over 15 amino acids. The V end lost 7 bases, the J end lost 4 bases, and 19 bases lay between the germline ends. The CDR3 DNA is TGTGCCAGCACTTATAAAGGGGTTCGGGTCACTGAAGCTTTCTTT. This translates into CASTYKGVRVTEAFF.

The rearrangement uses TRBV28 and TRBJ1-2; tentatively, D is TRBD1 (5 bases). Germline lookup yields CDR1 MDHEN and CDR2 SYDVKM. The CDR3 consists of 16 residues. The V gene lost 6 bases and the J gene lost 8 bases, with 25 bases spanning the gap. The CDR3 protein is CASSQMGGARYTGYTF. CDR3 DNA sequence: TGTGCCAGCAGCCAGATGGGGGGAGCTAGGTATACAGGCTACACCTTC.

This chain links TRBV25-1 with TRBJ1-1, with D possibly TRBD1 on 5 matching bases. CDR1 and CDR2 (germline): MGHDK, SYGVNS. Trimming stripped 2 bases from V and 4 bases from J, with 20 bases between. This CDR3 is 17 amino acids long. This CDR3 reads CASSELEPGMIATEAFF. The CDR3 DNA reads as TGTGCCAGCAGTGAACTTGAACCAGGGATGATAGCCACTGAAGCTTTCTTT.

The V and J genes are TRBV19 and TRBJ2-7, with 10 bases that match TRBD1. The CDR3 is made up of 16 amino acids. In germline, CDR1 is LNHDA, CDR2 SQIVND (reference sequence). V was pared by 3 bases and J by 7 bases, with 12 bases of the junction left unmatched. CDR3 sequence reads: CASSIPTGTGAREQYF. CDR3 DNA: TGTGCCAGTAGTATCCCCACCGGGACAGGGGCAAGGGAGCAGTACTTC.

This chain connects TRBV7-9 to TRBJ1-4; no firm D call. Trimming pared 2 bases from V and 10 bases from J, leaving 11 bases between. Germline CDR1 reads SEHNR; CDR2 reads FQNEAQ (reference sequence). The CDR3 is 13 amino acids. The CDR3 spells CASSLSGLVKLFF. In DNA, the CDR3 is TGTGCCAGCAGCTTAAGTGGGCTTGTAAAACTGTTTTTT.

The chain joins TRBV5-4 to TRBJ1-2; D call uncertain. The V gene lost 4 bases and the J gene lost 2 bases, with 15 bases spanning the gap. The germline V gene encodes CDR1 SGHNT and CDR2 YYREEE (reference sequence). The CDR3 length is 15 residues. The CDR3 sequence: CASSRRTRGNYGYTF. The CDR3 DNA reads TGTGCCAGCAGCCGTAGAACGAGAGGCAACTATGGCTACACCTTC.

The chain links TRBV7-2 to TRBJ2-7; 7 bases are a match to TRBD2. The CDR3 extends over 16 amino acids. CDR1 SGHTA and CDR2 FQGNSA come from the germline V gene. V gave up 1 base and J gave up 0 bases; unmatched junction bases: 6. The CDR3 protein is CASSLVSGGSSYEQYF. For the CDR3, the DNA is TGTGCCAGCAGCTTAGTCTCAGGCGGGAGCTCCTACGAGCAGTACTTC.

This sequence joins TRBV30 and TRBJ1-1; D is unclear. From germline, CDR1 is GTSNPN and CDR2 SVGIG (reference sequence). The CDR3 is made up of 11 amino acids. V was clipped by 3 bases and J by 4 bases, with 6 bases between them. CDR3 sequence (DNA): TGTGCCTGGAGCTTGTTCACTGAAGCTTTCTTT. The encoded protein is CAWSLFTEAFF.

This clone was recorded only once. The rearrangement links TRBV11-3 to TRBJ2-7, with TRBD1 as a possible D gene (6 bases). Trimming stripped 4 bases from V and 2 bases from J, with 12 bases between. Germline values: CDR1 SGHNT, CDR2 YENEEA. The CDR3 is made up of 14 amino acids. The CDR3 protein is CASSSQDRAYEQYF. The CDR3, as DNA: TGTGCCAGCAGCTCCCAGGACAGAGCCTACGAGCAGTACTTC.

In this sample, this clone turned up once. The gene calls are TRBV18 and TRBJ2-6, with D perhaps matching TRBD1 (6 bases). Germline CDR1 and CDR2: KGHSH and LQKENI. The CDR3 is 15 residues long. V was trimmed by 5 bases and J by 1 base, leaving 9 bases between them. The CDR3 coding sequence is TGTGCCAGCTCAATTCAGGGGTCTGGGGCCAACGTCCTGACTTTC. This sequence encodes CASSIQGSGANVLTF.

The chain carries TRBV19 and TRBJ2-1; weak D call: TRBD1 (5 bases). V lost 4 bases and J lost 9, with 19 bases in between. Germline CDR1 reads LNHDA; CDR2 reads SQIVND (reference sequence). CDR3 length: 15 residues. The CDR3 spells CASSTGRAVRFEQFF. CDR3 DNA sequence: TGTGCCAGTAGTACAGGCAGGGCGGTTCGTTTTGAGCAGTTCTTC.